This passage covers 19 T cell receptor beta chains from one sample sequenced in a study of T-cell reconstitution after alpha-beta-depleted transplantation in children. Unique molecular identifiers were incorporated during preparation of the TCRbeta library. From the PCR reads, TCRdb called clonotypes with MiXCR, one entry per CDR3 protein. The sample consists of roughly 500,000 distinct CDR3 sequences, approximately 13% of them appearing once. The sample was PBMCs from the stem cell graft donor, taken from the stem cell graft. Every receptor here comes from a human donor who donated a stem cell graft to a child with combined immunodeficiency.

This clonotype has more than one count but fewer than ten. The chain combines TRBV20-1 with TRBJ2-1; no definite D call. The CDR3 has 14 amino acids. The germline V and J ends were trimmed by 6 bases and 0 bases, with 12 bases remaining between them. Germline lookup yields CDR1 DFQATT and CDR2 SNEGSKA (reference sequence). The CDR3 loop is CSAGKLYSYNEQFF. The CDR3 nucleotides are TGCAGTGCGGGAAAGTTGTACTCCTACAATGAGCAGTTCTTC.

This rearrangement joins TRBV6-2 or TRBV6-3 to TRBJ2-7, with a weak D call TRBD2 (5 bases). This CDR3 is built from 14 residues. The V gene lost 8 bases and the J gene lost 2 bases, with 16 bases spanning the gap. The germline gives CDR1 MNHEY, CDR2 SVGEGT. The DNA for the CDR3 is TGTGCCAGCCTGGATGGCGGGCTCACCTACGAGCAGTACTTC. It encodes CASLDGGLTYEQYF.

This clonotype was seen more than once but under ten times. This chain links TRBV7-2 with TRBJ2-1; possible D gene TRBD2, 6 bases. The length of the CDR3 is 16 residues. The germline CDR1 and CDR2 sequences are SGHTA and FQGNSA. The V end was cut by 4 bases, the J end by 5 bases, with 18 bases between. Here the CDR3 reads CASSWRLASPNNEQFF. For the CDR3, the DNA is TGTGCCAGCAGCTGGCGGCTAGCGAGTCCCAACAATGAGCAGTTCTTC.

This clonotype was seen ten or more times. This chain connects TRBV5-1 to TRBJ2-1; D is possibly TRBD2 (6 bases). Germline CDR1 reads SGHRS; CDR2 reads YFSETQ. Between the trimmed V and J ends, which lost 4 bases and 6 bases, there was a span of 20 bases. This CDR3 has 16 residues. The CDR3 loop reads CASSKGREIRANEQFF. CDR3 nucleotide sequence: TGCGCCAGCAGCAAGGGACGGGAGATAAGGGCCAATGAGCAGTTCTTC.

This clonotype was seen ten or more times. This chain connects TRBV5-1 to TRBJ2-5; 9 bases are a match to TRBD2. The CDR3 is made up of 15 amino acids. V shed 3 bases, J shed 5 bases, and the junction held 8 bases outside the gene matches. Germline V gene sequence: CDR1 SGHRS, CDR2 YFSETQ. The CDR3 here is CASSSSGVPMETQYF. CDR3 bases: TGCGCCAGCAGCTCTAGCGGGGTTCCCATGGAGACCCAGTACTTC.

The CDR3 region has the DNA TGCGCCAGCAGCCAGGGACTAGCGGGAGTTAACGGGGAGCTGTTTTTT. It is translated as CASSQGLAGVNGELFF. V usage is TRBV5-1 and J usage is TRBJ2-2, with 14 bases fitting TRBD2. The CDR3 length is 16 residues. After removal of 4 bases from V and 7 bases from J, the junction contained 6 bases not matched to a gene. The germline V gene encodes CDR1 SGHRS and CDR2 YFSETQ.

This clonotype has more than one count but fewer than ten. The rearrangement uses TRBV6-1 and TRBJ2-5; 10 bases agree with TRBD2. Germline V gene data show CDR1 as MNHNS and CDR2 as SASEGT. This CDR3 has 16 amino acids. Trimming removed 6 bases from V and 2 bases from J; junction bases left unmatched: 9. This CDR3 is CASSPYFSGGQETQYF. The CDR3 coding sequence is TGTGCCAGCAGCCCGTATTTTAGCGGGGGGCAAGAGACCCAGTACTTC.

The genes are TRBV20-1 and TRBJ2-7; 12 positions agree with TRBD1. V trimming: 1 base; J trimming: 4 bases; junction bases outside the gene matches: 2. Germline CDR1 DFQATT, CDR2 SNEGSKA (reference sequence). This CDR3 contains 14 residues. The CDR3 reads CSARGGQGAYEQYF. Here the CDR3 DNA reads TGCAGTGCTAGAGGGGGACAGGGGGCTTACGAGCAGTACTTC.

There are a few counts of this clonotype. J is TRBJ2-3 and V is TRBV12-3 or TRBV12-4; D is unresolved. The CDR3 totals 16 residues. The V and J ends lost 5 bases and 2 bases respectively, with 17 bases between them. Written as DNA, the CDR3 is TGTGCCAGCAGTCCTCCTACTAACTTAATCACAGATACGCAGTATTTT. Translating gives CASSPPTNLITDTQYF.

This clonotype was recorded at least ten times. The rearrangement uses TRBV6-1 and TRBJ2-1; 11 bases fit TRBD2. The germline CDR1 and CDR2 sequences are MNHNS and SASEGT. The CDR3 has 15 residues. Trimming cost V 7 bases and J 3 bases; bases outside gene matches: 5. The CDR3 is CASTKGLADYNEQFF. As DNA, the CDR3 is TGTGCCAGCACCAAGGGACTAGCGGACTACAATGAGCAGTTCTTC.

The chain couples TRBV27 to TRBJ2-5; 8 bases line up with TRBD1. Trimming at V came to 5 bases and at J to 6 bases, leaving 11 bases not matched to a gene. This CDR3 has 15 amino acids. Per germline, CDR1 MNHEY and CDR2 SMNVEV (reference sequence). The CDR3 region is CASSLNPRTGKTQYF. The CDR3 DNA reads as TGTGCCAGCAGTCTCAACCCCCGGACAGGGAAGACCCAGTACTTC.

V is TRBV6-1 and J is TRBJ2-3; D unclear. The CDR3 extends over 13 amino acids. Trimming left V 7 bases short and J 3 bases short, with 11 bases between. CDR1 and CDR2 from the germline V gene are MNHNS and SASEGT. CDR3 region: CASTLGSTDTQYF. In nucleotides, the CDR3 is TGTGCCAGCACCTTGGGGTCGACAGATACGCAGTATTTT.

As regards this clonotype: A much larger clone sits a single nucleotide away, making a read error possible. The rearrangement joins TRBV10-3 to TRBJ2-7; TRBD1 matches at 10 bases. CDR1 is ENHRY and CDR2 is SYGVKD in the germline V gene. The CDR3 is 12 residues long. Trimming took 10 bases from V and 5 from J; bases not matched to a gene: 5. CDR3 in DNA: TGTGCCACTGGGACAGGGGACAACGAGCAGTACGTC. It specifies CATGTGDNEQYV.

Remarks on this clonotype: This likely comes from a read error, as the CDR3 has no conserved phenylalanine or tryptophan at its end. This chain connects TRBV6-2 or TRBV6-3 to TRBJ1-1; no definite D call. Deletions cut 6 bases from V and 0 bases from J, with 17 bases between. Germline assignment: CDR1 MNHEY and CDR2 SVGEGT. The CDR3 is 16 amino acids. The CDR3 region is CASRYSQIVMNTEAFY. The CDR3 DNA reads TGTGCCAGCAGATACAGCCAAATTGTCATGAACACTGAAGCTTTCTAT.

CDR3 DNA: TGTGCCTGGAGTCCGGGAGGGGCCAACGTCCTGACTTTC. It encodes CAWSPGGANVLTF. V usage is TRBV30 and J usage is TRBJ2-6; D is possibly TRBD2 (5 bases). The CDR3 runs to 13 residues. The germline V gene encodes CDR1 GTSNPN and CDR2 SVGIG (reference sequence). Trimming took 2 bases from V and 4 from J, leaving 6 bases between them.

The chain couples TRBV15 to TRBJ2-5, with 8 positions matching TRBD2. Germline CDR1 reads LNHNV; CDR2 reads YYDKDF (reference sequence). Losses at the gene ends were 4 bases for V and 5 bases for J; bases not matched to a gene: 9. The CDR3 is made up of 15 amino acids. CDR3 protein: CATSNDGLAEETQYF. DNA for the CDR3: TGTGCCACCAGCAACGACGGACTAGCTGAGGAGACCCAGTACTTC.

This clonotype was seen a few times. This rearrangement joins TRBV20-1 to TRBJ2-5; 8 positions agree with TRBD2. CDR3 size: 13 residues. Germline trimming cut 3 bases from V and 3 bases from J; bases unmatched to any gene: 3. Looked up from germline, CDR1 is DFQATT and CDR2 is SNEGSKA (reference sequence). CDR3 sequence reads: CSASGGAEETQYF. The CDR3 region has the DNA TGCAGTGCTAGCGGGGGGGCCGAAGAGACCCAGTACTTC.

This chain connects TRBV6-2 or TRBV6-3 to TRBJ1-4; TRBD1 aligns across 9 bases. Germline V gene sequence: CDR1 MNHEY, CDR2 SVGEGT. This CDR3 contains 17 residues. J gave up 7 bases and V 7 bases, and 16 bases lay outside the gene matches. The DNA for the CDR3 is TGTGCCAGCAAACCTGAGGCCCTGGGACAGGGACGTGAAAAACTGTTTTTT. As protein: CASKPEALGQGREKLFF.

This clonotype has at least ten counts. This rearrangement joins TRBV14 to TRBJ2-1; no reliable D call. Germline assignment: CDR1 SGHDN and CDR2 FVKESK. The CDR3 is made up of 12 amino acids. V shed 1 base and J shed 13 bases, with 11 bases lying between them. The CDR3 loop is CASSQGGPAQFF. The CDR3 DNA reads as TGTGCCAGCAGCCAAGGTGGGCCTGCACAGTTCTTC.